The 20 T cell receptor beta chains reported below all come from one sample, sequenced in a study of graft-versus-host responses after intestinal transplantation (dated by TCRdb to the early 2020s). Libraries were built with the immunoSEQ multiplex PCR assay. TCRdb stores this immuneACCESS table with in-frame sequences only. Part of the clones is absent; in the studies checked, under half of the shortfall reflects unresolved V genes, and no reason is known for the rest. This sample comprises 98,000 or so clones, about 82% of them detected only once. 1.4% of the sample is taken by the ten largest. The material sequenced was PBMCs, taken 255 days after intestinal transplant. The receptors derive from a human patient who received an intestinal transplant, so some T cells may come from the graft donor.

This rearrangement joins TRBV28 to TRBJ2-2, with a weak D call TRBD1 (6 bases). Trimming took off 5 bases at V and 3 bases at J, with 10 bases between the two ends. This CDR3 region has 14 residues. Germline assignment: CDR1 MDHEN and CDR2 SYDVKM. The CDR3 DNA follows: TGTGCCAGCAGTCCCCCAGGGGACACCGGGGAGCTGTTTTTT. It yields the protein CASSPPGDTGELFF.

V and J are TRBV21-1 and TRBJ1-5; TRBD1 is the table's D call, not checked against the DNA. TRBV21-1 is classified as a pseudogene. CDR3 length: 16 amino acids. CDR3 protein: CASSDIKEGADQPQHF. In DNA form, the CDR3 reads TGTGCCAGCAGCGATATCAAGGAGGGGGCGGATCAGCCCCAGCATTTT.

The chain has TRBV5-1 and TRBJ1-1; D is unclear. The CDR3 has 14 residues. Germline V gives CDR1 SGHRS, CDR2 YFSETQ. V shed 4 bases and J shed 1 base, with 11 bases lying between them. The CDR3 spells CASSVGPGNTEAFF. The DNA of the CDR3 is TGCGCCAGCAGCGTAGGACCCGGGAACACTGAAGCTTTCTTT.

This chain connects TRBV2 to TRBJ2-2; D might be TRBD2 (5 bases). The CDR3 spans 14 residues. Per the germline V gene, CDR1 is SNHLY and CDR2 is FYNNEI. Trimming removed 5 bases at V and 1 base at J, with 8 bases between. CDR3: CASSSLENTGELFF. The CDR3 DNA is TGTGCCAGCAGTTCACTAGAGAACACCGGGGAGCTGTTTTTT.

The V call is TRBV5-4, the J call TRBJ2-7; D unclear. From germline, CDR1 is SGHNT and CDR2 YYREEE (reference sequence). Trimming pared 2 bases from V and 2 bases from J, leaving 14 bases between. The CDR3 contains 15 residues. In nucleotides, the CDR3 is TGTGCCAGCAGCTTCGCCGGGTCTCCTACCTACGAGCAGTACGTC. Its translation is CASSFAGSPTYEQYV.

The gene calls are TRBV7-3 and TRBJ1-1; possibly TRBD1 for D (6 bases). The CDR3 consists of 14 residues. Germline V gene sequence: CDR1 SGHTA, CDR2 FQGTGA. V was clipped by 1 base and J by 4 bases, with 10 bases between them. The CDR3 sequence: CASSLMAGATEAFF. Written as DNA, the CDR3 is TGTGCCAGCAGCTTAATGGCAGGGGCCACTGAAGCTTTCTTT. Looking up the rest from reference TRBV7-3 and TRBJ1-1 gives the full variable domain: GAGVSQTPSNKVTEKGKYVELRCDPISGHTALYWYRQSLGQGPEFLIYFQGTGAADDSGLPNDRFFAVRPEGSVSTLKIQRTERGDSAVYLCASSLMAGATEAFFGQGTRLTVV.

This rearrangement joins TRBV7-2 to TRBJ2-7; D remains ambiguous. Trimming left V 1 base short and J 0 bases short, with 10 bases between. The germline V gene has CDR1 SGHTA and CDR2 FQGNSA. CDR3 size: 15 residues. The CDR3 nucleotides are TGTGCCAGCAGCTTAGGACTCCATTCCTCCTACGAGCAGTACTTC. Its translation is CASSLGLHSSYEQYF.

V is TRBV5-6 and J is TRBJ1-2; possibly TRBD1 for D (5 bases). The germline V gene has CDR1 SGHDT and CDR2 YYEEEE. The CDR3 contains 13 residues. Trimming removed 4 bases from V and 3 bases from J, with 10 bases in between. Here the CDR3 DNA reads TGTGCCAGCAGCCCGTGGGGGGACTATGGCTACACCTTC. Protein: CASSPWGDYGYTF.

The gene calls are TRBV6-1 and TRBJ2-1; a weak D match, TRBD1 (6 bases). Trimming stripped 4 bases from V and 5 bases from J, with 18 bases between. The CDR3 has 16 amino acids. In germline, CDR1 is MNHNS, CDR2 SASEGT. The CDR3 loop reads CASSVSRLGADNEQFF. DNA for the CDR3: TGTGCCAGCAGTGTGTCCCGGTTGGGGGCCGACAATGAGCAGTTCTTC.

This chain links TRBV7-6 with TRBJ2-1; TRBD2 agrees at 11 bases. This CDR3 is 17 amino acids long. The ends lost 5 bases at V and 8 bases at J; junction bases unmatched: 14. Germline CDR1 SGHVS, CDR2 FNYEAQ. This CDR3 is CASSDPLSGRGSDEQFF. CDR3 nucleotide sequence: TGTGCCAGCAGCGACCCTCTTAGCGGGAGGGGGTCTGATGAGCAGTTCTTC.

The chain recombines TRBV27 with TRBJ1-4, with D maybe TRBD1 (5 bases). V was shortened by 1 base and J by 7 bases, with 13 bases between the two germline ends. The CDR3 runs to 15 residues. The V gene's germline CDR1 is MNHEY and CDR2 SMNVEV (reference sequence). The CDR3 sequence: CASSLWAGGSEKLFF. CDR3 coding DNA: TGTGCCAGCAGTTTATGGGCCGGGGGGTCTGAAAAACTGTTTTTT.

The CDR3 sequence is CASSAVRTGRQYV. As DNA, the CDR3 is TGTGCCAGCAGCGCGGTGAGGACAGGGCGGCAGTACGTC. The chain carries TRBV5-6 and TRBJ2-7, with TRBD1 matching over 8 bases. This CDR3 spans 13 amino acids. Trimming cost V 4 bases and J 9 bases; bases outside gene matches: 9. The V gene's germline CDR1 is SGHDT and CDR2 YYEEEE.

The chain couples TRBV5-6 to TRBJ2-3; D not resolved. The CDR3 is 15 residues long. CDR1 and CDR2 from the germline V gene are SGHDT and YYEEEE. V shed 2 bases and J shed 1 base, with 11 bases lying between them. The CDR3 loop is CASSFRRLGTDTQYF. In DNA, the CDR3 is TGTGCCAGCAGCTTTCGTCGGCTCGGCACAGATACGCAGTATTTT.

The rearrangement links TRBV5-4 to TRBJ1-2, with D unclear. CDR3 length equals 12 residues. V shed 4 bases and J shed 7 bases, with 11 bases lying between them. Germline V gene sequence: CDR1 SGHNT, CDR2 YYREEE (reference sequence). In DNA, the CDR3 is TGTGCCAGCAGCCCCGAGGTGGGTGGCTACACCTTC. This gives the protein CASSPEVGGYTF.

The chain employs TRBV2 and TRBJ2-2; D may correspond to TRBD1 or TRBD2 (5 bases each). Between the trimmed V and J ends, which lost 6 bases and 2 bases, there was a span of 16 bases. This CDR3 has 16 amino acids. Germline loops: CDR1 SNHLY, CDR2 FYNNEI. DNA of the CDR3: TGTGCCAGCAGCGCCAGGGCCCGGACTAACACCGGGGAGCTGTTTTTT. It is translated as CASSARARTNTGELFF. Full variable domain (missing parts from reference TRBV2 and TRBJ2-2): EPEVTQTPSHQVTQMGQEVILRCVPISNHLYFYWYRQILGQKVEFLVSFYNNEISEKSEIFDDQFSVERPDGSNFTLKIRSTKLEDSAMYFCASSARARTNTGELFFGEGSRLTVL.

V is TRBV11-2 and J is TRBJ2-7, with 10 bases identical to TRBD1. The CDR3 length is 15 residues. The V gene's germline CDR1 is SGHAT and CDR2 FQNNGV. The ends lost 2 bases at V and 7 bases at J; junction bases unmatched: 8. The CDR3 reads CASSLYGTGVGEQYF. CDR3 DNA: TGTGCCAGCAGCTTATACGGGACAGGGGTAGGGGAGCAGTACTTC.

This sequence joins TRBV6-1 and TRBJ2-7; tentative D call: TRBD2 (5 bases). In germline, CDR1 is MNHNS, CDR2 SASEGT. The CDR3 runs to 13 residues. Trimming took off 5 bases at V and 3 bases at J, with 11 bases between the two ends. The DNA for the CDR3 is TGTGCCAGCAGTTCCGTCGACTACTACGAGCAGTACTTC. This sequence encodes CASSSVDYYEQYF.

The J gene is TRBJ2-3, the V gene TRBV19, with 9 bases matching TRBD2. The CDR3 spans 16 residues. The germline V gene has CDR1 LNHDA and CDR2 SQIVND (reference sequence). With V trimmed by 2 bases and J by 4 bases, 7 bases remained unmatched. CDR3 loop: CASSIRGGGAADTQYF. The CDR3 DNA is TGTGCCAGTAGTATAAGGGGCGGGGGGGCCGCAGATACGCAGTATTTT.

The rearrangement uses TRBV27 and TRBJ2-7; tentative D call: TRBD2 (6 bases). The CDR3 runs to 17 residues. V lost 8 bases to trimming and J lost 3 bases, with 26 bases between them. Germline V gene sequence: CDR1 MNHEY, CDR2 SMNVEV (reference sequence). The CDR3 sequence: CASGLRMEGLGNYEQYF. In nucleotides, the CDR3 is TGTGCCAGCGGCCTTAGAATGGAGGGCCTGGGGAACTACGAGCAGTACTTC.

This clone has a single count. DNA of the CDR3: TGTGCCAGCAGCCCCGACAATCAGGGGCGGGGGATCTACAATGAGCAGTTCTTC. Protein product: CASSPDNQGRGIYNEQFF. The chain joins TRBV27 to TRBJ2-1; D is perhaps TRBD2 (7 bases). The germline V gene encodes CDR1 MNHEY and CDR2 SMNVEV (reference sequence). This CDR3 comprises 18 residues. The V and J ends lost 6 bases and 3 bases respectively, with 24 bases between them.